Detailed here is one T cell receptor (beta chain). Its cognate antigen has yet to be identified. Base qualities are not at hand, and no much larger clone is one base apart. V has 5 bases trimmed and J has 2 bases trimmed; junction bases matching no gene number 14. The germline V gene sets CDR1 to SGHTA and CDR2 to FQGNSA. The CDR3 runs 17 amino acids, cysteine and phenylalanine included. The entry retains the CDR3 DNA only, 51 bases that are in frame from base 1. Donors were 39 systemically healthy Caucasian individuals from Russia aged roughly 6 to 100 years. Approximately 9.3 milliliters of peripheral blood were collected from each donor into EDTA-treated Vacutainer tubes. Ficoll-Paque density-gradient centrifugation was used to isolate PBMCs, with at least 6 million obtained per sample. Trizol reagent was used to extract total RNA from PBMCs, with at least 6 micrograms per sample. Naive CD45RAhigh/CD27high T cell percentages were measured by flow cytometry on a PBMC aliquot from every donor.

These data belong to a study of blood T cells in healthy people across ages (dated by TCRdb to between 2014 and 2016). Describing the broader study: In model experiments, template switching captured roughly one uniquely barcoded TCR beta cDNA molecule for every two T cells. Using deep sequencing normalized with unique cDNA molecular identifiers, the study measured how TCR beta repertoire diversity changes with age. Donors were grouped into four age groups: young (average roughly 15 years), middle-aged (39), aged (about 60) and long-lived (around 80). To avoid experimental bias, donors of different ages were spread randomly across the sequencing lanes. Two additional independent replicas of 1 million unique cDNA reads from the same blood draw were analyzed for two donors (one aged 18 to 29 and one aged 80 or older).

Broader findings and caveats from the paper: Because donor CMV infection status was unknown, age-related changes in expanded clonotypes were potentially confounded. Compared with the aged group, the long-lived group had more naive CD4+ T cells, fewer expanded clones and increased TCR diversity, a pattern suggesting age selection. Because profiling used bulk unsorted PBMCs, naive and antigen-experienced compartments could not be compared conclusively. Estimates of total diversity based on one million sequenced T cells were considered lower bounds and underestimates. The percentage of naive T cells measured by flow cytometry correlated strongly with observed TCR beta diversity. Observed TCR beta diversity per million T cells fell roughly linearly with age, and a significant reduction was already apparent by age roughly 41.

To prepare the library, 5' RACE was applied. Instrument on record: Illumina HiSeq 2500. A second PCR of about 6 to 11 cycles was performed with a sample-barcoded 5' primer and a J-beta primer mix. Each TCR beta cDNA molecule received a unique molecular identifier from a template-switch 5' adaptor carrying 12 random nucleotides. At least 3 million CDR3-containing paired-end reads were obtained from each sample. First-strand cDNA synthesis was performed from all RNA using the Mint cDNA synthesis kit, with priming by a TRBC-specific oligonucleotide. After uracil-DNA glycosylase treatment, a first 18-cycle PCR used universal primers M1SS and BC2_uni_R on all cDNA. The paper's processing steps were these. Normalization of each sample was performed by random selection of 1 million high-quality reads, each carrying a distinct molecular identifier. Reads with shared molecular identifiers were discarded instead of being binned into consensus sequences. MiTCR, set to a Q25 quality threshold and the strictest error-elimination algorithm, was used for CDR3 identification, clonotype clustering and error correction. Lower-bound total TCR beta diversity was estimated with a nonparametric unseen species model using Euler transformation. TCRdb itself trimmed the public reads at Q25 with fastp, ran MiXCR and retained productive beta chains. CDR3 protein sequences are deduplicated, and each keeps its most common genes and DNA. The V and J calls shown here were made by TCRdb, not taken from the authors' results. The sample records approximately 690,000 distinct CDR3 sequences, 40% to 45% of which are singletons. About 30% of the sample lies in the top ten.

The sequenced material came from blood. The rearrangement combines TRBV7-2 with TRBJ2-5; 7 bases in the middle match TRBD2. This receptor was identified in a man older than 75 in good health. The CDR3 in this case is CASSRRWGTAGQETQYF. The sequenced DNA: TGTGCCAGCAGCCGCCGTTGGGGAACAGCGGGGCAAGAGACCCAGTACTTC.